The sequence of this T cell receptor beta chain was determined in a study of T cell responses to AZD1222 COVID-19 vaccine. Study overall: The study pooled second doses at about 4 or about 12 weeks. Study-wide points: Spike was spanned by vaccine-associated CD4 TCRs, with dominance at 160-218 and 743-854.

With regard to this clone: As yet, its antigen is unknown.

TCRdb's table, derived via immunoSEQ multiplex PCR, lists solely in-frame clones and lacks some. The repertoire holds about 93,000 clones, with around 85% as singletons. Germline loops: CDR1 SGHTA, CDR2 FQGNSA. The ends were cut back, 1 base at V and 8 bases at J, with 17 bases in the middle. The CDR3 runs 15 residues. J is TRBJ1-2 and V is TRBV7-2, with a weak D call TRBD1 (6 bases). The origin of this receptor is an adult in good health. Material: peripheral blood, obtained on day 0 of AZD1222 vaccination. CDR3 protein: CASSLEPGQGKGYTF. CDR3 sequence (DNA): TGTGCCAGCAGCTTAGAACCGGGTCAGGGGAAGGGCTACACCTTC.